This TCR beta chain is from a study of tumor-infiltrating lymphocytes in localized non-small cell lung cancer. Whole-study context: The cohort mixed smokers and never-smokers, several histologies, and some post-neoadjuvant-chemotherapy samples. From each patient, both tumor and uninvolved lung, non-adjacent to tumor, were sampled.

Notes on the study in general: Higher tumor T cell infiltration than in uninvolved lung was supported by TCRbeta sequencing. Different pieces of the same tissue went to different assays, confounding technical variation with intratumor heterogeneity.

This clone was found a few times. Antigen unknown. The method was immunoSEQ multiplex PCR; TCRdb's version includes in-frame clones alone and lacks a portion of them. The repertoire holds thousands of clones, with around 70% as singletons. V dropped 4 bases and J dropped 5 bases, with 17 bases sitting between them. Germline values: CDR1 SNHLY, CDR2 FYNNEI. The CDR3 consists of 16 residues. The TCR originated in a human donor with non-small cell lung cancer. The source material was lung tumor tissue. The chain recombines TRBV2 with TRBJ2-2; tentative D call: TRBD1 (6 bases). Here the CDR3 reads CASSVQGHVVTGELFF. CDR3 coding DNA: TGTGCCAGCAGTGTACAGGGTCATGTTGTTACCGGGGAGCTGTTTTTT.